This T cell receptor (beta chain) was obtained from a study of regulatory T cells in long-lasting Graves disease. The sample's time point: newly diagnosed GD, antithyroid drugs for less than 3 months. PBMC-derived RNA was used for the TCR library. The TCR beta library used iRepertoire HTBI primers with Arm-PCR amplification of CDR3. TCRdb processed the multiplex PCR reads anew with MiXCR; each CDR3 protein has one entry. The data show about 430,000 distinct CDR3 sequences, 15% seen once. Trimming shortened V by 0 bases and J by 7 bases, and 13 bases separated the two germline ends. CDR3 length: 16 residues. Germline lookup yields CDR1 LNHNV and CDR2 YYDKDF (reference sequence). This same sample was also taken into another study, of T cells in Graves' hyperthyroidism and ophthalmopathy.

This material consisted of peripheral blood mononuclear cells (PBMCs), taken at new diagnosis, from a patient treated with antithyroid drugs. The receptor comes from a woman aged 40 to 50 with Graves disease. This chain joins TRBV15 and TRBJ1-6; no clear D. CDR3 in DNA: TGTGCCACCAGCAGAGATGGAGACATCCAAAATTCACCCCTCCACTTT. Residues: CATSRDGDIQNSPLHF.